This T cell receptor beta chain was observed in a study of T cells in Graves' hyperthyroidism and ophthalmopathy. The study, taken as a whole, reports: The model made its ophthalmopathy prediction, and onset followed a median 6.5 months later. Stable hyperthyroidism was separated from ophthalmopathy by a model based on 13 V-J features.

The CDR3 regions of TCR beta were amplified from RNA transcripts. A set of HTBI primers served as the primers for a first-round RT-PCR of the TCR CDR3. TCRdb recomputed calls from the multiplex PCR reads with MiXCR, one row per CDR3 protein. In the table there are about 380,000 distinct CDR3 sequences, around a sixth of which are singletons. A few counts support this clonotype. What it recognizes is unknown. Clinical Activity Scores of at least 3, NOSPECS grades of at least 4 and durations under 3 months characterized ophthalmopathy patients. Patients showing uncontrolled infection, other autoimmune disease, pregnancy or lactation were ineligible. Sequencing input: blood. This TCR came from a man younger than 35 with Graves' ophthalmopathy.

DNA for the CDR3: TGTGCCAGCTCACCACCGGGACAGGACCATATTTACAATGAGCAGTTCTTC. Translation: CASSPPGQDHIYNEQFF. The rearrangement uses TRBV18 and TRBJ2-1; 8 bases match TRBD1. CDR3 length: 17 residues. With 0 bases clipped from V and 4 bases from J, the junction kept 8 bases outside the gene matches. Looked up from germline, CDR1 is KGHSH and CDR2 is LQKENI. Drawing the rest from reference TRBV18 and TRBJ2-1, the complete variable domain is NAGVMQNPRHLVRRRGQEARLRCSPMKGHSHVYWYRQLPEEGLKFMVYLQKENIIDESGMPKERFSAEFPKEGPSILRIQQVVRGDSAAYFCASSPPGQDHIYNEQFFGPGTRLTVL.